The rows below give T cell receptor beta chains drawn from one sample of a study of T cell responses to AZD1222 COVID-19 vaccine. Using immunoSEQ multiplex PCR, the repertoire was profiled, and TCRdb retains in-frame clones only, with some absent. The top ten clones hold 1.6% of a sample with about 120,000 clones, 85% to 95% of them seen once. Sequences were derived from peripheral blood, sampled 28 days after the second AZD1222 dose. Receptors originate from an adult who received the AZD1222 COVID-19 vaccine. Each CDR3 is given without its conserved first and last residue.

J gene: TRBJ2-3; V gene: TRBV6-5; CDR3 protein: ASSYGWRGGADTQY
J gene: TRBJ1-4; V gene: TRBV18; CDR3 protein: ASSPRPDGEKLF
J gene: TRBJ2-7; V gene: TRBV2; CDR3 protein: ASGFSYEQY
J gene: TRBJ2-2; V gene: TRBV7-6; CDR3 protein: ASSIGTTGELF
J gene: TRBJ2-7; V gene: TRBV5-1; CDR3 protein: ASSWTATSYEQY
J gene: TRBJ2-5; V gene: TRBV12-2; CDR3 protein: ASRLENSGRALETQY
J gene: TRBJ1-1; V gene: TRBV6-6; CDR3 protein: ASSYPGKNTEAF
J gene: TRBJ2-5; V gene: TRBV6-4; CDR3 protein: ASSEDAGGRETQY
J gene: TRBJ1-5; V gene: TRBV5-8; CDR3 protein: ASSPGPRTQPQH
J gene: TRBJ2-2; V gene: TRBV27; CDR3 protein: ASSFNIAGSNTGELF
J gene: TRBJ1-2; V gene: TRBV5-1; CDR3 protein: ASSLGVSFNYGYT
J gene: TRBJ2-7; V gene: TRBV6-5; CDR3 protein: ASTGRYSTYEQY
J gene: TRBJ1-6; V gene: TRBV11-2; CDR3 protein: ASSFEGFNSPLH
J gene: TRBJ2-1; V gene: TRBV27; CDR3 protein: ASSFGGGAYNEQF
J gene: TRBJ2-1; V gene: TRBV10-3; CDR3 protein: AISRGRDEQF
J gene: TRBJ2-3; V gene: TRBV9; CDR3 protein: ASSSKLSALTDTQY
J gene: TRBJ2-3; V gene: TRBV18; CDR3 protein: ASSPNGDTQY
J gene: TRBJ2-1; V gene: TRBV10-3; CDR3 protein: AISQGLANEQF
J gene: TRBJ2-7; V gene: TRBV6-4; CDR3 protein: AAGSVELSYEQY
J gene: TRBJ2-2; V gene: TRBV5-6; CDR3 protein: ASSLGGLLAGFSGELF
J gene: TRBJ2-1; V gene: TRBV7-2; CDR3 protein: ASSLAGRSSYNEQF
J gene: TRBJ1-2; V gene: TRBV7-9; CDR3 protein: ASSFSFGYT
J gene: TRBJ1-1; V gene: TRBV10-3; CDR3 protein: AIGMDRAGTEAF